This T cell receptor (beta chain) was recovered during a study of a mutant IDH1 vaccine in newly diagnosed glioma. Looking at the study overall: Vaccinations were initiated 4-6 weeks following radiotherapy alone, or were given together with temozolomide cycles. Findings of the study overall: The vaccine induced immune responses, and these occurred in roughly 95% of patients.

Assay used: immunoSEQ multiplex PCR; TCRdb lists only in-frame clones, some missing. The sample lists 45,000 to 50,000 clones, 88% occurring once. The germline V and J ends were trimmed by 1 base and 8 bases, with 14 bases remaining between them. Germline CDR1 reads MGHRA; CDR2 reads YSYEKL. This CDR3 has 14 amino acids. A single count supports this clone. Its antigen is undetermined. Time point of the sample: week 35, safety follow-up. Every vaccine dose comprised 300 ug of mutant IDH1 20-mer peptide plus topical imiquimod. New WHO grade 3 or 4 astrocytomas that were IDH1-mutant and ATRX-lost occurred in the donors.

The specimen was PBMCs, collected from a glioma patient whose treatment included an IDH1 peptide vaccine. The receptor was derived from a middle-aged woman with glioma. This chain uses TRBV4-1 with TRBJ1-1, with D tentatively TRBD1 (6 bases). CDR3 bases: TGCGCCAGCAGCCAAGGGGAAGGGGGAGAAGAAGCTTTCTTT. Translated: CASSQGEGGEEAFF.